The source of this T cell receptor beta chain is a study of T cell responses to AZD1222 COVID-19 vaccine. This clone was detected only once. Its target is not known. The V gene end was trimmed by 4 bases and the J gene end by 3 bases; junction bases not matched to a gene: 9. The CDR3 runs 16 residues. Germline V gene data show CDR1 as SGHRS and CDR2 as YFSETQ. Study-level findings and limits: Repertoire sampling happened only post peak T cell response.

Produced via immunoSEQ multiplex PCR; TCRdb's table is partial and in-frame only. The sample lists about 92,000 clones, roughly 88% seen once, with about a quarter in the top ten. The receptor was isolated from an adult in good health. J is TRBJ2-5 and V is TRBV5-1, with 10 bases identical to TRBD2. This material consisted of peripheral blood, taken on day 0 of AZD1222 vaccination. CDR3: CASSARTSGGKETQYF. DNA of the CDR3: TGCGCCAGCAGCGCCCGGACTAGCGGCGGTAAAGAGACCCAGTACTTC.